The T cell receptor beta chain under discussion was sequenced for a study of neurological immune-mediated disorders. Regarding the study as a whole: The multiple sclerosis repertoire cluster showed no association with any clinical or MRI feature. The authors stated that larger cohorts are needed. Private repertoires in all groups were suggested by the finding that expanded clones across subjects shared no CDR3 amino acid sequences.

Points on this clonotype: What it binds is unknown. A read error may account for a junction end that differs from germline.

The sample's time point: longitudinal time-point 3. Unsorted libraries used 2 million PBMCs kept at -80 degrees C. The germline V gene encodes CDR1 DFQATT and CDR2 SNEGSKA (reference sequence). The CDR3 spans 14 residues. Each CDR3 protein gets one entry after TCRdb re-called the 5' RACE reads with MiXCR. The table lists more than 75,000 distinct CDR3 sequences, 3.5% to 4.5% of them singletons. The genes are TRBV20-1 and TRBJ2-1, with D perhaps TRBD2 (6 bases). The specimen sequenced was PBMCs. The source of this sequence is a woman aged 55-69 years with multiple sclerosis. The CDR3: CSSRNSGTYNEEFF. For the CDR3, the DNA is TGCAGTTCTCGAAATTCCGGGACTTACAATGAGGAGTTCTTC.